This TCR beta chain originates from a study of memory CD4+ T cells and cytomegalovirus serostatus. Findings and limits, study-wide: Of around 160 reported CMV TCRbeta sequences, under 80 were found in memory CD4+ repertoires.

Profiled with immunoSEQ multiplex PCR; TCRdb holds only in-frame clones, not every one. In the table there are approximately 47,000 clones, around four fifths of which are singletons. Germline V gives CDR1 SGHDT, CDR2 YYEEEE. V lost 4 bases to trimming and J lost 3 bases, with 11 bases between them. The CDR3 is 14 residues long. The sort gate was single viable CD3+CD4+CD8-CD45RO+ cells for memory CD4+ T cells. Serum IgG to CMV pp150, pp28, p38 and p52 defined serostatus. Concerning this clone itself: Its matching antigen is unknown.

J is TRBJ2-1 and V is TRBV5-6; TRBD2 might be the D (6 bases). This TCR derives from an adult in good health and CMV-seronegative. Specimen: memory CD4+ T cells from blood. The CDR3, as DNA: TGTGCCAGCAGCCGGGGACTCCTCTACAATGAGCAGTTCTTC. Amino acids: CASSRGLLYNEQFF. Using reference TRBV5-6 and TRBJ2-1 for the parts outside the CDR3, the full variable domain is DAGVTQSPTHLIKTRGQQVTLRCSPKSGHDTVSWYQQALGQGPQFIFQYYEEEERQRGNFPDRFSGHQFPNYSSELNVNALLLGDSALYLCASSRGLLYNEQFFGPGTRLTVL.